This is a list of T cell receptor beta chains from one sample in a study of T cell responses to AZD1222 COVID-19 vaccine. TCRdb's copy holds only in-frame clones and misses some; the assay was immunoSEQ multiplex PCR. The sample consists of tens of thousands of clones, roughly 89% of them appearing once. The sample in question was peripheral blood, obtained on day 0 of AZD1222 vaccination. These receptors were taken from an adult in good health. Each CDR3 is given with its conserved first and last residue. Each record gives: V gene, J gene, D gene, clone size, CDR3 DNA, CDR3 protein. The D gene is left open where the match is weak. For some rows the clone size is stated as once, few or many, or as a class when expanded; others skip it.

V: TRBV7-2; J: TRBJ1-2; D: .; size: .; DNA: TGTGCCAGCAGCTTGGGCAGCTATGGCTACACCTTC; CDR3: CASSLGSYGYTF
V: TRBV2; J: TRBJ2-1; D: .; size: medium-sized; DNA: TGTGCCAGCAGTGAAGTCGGGGGGACAGGTGAGCAGTTCTTC; CDR3: CASSEVGGTGEQFF
V: TRBV10-3; J: TRBJ2-2; D: .; size: .; DNA: TGTGCCATCAGCCCCTGGGGGAACACCGGGGAGCTGTTTTTT; CDR3: CAISPWGNTGELFF
V: TRBV5-1; J: TRBJ2-7; D: .; size: .; DNA: TGCGCCAGCAGCTTGGTTGCGGGAACTGGTGAGCAGTACTTC; CDR3: CASSLVAGTGEQYF
V: TRBV5-5; J: TRBJ1-2; D: .; size: .; DNA: TGTGCCAGCAGCTTGGAGGCAGCTCCCCTTTTCCACACCTTC; CDR3: CASSLEAAPLFHTF
V: TRBV11-2; J: TRBJ2-7; D: .; size: .; DNA: TGTGCCAGCAGCTACGGGTACTACGAGCAGTACTTC; CDR3: CASSYGYYEQYF
V: TRBV6-1; J: TRBJ2-1; D: .; size: .; DNA: TGTGCCAGCAGTGAGGAGGGTAGGGACTACAATGAGCAGTTCTTC; CDR3: CASSEEGRDYNEQFF
V: TRBV29-1; J: TRBJ1-6; D: TRBD1; size: .; DNA: TGCAGCGTTTACCGGACAGGGAATGGCTCCTATAATTCACCCCTCCACTTT; CDR3: CSVYRTGNGSYNSPLHF
V: TRBV10-2; J: TRBJ2-1; D: .; size: .; DNA: TGCGCCAGCATTCGCGGACTCAACAACAATGAGCAGTTCTTC; CDR3: CASIRGLNNNEQFF
V: TRBV4-3; J: TRBJ1-6; D: .; size: .; DNA: TGCGCCACCAGCCAACTCCTCAGGGAGAATTCACCCCTCCACTTT; CDR3: CATSQLLRENSPLHF
V: TRBV2; J: TRBJ2-2; D: .; size: .; DNA: TGTGCCAGCAGCCAAACTCCCTTGGGCACCGGGGAGCTGTTTTTT; CDR3: CASSQTPLGTGELFF
V: TRBV5-1; J: TRBJ2-7; D: TRBD2; size: once; DNA: TGCGCCAGCAGCCTAGGGCTAGCGGGGAACTACGAGCAGTACTTC; CDR3: CASSLGLAGNYEQYF
V: TRBV14; J: TRBJ1-6; D: .; size: .; DNA: TGTGCCAGCAGCCGGACTACCAGGACGGACTATAATTCACCCCTCCACTTT; CDR3: CASSRTTRTDYNSPLHF